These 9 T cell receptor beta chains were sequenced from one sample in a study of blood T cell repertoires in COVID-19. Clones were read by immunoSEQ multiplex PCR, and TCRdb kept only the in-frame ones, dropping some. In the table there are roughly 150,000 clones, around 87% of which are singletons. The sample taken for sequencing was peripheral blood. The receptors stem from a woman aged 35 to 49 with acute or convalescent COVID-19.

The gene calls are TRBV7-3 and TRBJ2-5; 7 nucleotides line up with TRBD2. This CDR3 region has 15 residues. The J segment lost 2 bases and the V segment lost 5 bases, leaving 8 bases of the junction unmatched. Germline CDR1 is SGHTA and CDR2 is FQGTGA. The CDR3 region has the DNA TGTGCCAGCAGCGCTTCGGGGAGGGGACAAGAGACCCAGTACTTC. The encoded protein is CASSASGRGQETQYF.

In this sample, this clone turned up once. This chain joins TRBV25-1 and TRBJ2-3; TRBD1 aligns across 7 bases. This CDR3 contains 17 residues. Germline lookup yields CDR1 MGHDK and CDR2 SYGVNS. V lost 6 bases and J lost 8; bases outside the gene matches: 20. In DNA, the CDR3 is TGTGCCAGCAGCGACCAGCTACAGACAGGGCCACAGGTTACGCAGTATTTT. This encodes CASSDQLQTGPQVTQYF.

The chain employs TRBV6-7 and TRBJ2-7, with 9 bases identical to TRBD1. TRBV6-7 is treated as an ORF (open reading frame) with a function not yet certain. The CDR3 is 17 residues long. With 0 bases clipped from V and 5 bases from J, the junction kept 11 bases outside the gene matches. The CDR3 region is CASSYSKIGTGIHEQYF. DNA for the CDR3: TGTGCCAGCAGTTACTCGAAGATTGGGACAGGGATTCACGAGCAGTACTTC.

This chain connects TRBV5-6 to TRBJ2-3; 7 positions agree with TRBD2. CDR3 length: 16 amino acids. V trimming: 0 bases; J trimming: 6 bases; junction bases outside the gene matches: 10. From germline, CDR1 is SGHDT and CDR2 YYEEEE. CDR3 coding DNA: TGTGCCAGCAGCTTGGTGGTAACGGGGGGATTGGATACGCAGTATTTT. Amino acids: CASSLVVTGGLDTQYF.

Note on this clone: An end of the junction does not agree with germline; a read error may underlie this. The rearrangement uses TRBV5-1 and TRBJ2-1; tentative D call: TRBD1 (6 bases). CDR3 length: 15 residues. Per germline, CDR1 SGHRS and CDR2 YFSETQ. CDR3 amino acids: CASSYGDISNNEQFF. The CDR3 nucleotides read TGCGCCAGCAGCTACGGGGACATCTCCAACAATGAGCAGTTCTTC.

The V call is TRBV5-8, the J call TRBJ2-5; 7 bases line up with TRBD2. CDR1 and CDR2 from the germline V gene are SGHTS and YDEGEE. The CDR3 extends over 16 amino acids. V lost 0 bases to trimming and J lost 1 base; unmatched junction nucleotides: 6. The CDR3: CASSLARGLPQETQYF. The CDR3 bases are TGTGCCAGCAGCTTGGCTCGGGGACTACCCCAAGAGACCCAGTACTTC.

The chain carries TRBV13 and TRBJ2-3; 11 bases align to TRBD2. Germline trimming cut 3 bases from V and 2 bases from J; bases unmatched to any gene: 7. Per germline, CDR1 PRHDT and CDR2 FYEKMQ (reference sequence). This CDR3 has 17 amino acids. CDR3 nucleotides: TGTGCCAGCAGCTTTAGTAGCGGGGGGGCCCTCACAGATACGCAGTATTTT. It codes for CASSFSSGGALTDTQYF.

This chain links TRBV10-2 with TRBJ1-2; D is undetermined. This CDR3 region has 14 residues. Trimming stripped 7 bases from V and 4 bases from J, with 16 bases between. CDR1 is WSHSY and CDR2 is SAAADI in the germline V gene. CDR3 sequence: CASTSSEDSYGYTF. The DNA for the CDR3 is TGCGCCAGCACCAGCTCTGAGGATTCCTATGGCTACACCTTC.

CDR3 protein: CASRERGTSLSTDTQYF. Here the CDR3 DNA reads TGTGCCAGCAGAGAAAGGGGGACTAGCTTGAGCACAGATACGCAGTATTTT. The chain recombines TRBV6-1 with TRBJ2-3, with 9 bases aligning to TRBD2. Germline V gene sequence: CDR1 MNHNS, CDR2 SASEGT. The CDR3 covers 17 residues. V dropped 6 bases and J dropped 0; count of bases not matched to a gene: 10.